A single sample is the source of the 21 T cell receptor beta chains below, sequenced in a study of cytomegalovirus exposure and HLA in healthy donors. The PCR ran on 60 Vbeta and 13 Jbeta primers. The method was immunoSEQ multiplex PCR; TCRdb's version includes in-frame clones alone and lacks a portion of them. The top ten hold about 1.7% of the sample, which has approximately 190,000 clones, roughly 80% seen once. Sequencing input: PBMCs. All receptors come from a woman younger than 35 in good health and CMV-seronegative.

This chain connects TRBV6-5 to TRBJ1-2, with D maybe TRBD1 (6 bases). V shed 6 bases and J shed 4 bases, with 15 bases lying between them. Per germline, CDR1 MNHEY and CDR2 SVGAGI. This CDR3 has 14 amino acids. The CDR3 region has the DNA TGTGCCAGCAGACCAGGACAGCCTTTCTATGGCTACACCTTC. It translates to CASRPGQPFYGYTF.

This chain joins TRBV13 and TRBJ1-3; 9 nucleotides line up with TRBD1. V lost 5 bases, J lost 2 bases, and 10 bases stayed unmatched. The CDR3 loop spans 17 amino acids. Germline V gene lookup returns CDR1 PRHDT and CDR2 FYEKMQ (reference sequence). The CDR3 sequence is CASSQVGTGLPGNTIYF. DNA of the CDR3: TGTGCCAGCAGCCAAGTAGGGACAGGGCTGCCTGGAAACACCATATATTTT.

Only a few counts were recorded for this clone. J is TRBJ1-5 and V is TRBV6-5; D ambiguous. V was trimmed by 9 bases and J by 4 bases, leaving 4 bases between them. CDR3 length: 10 amino acids. Germline CDR1 MNHEY, CDR2 SVGAGI. This chain's CDR3 is CARTNQPQHF. The CDR3 coding sequence is TGTGCCAGAACTAATCAGCCCCAGCATTTT.

This clone has a handful of counts. The J gene is TRBJ2-6, the V gene TRBV2; no firm D call. Per the germline V gene, CDR1 is SNHLY and CDR2 is FYNNEI. V lost 4 bases, J lost 7 bases, and 11 bases lay in between. The CDR3 loop spans 14 amino acids. The CDR3 here is CASSVSRGANVLTF. The CDR3 bases are TGTGCCAGCAGTGTGTCCCGCGGCGCCAACGTCCTGACTTTC.

The table lists this clone with a few counts. The CDR3 nucleotides are TGTGCCAGTAAGGGGGGGACAGGAGTAATTTCACCCCTCCACTTT. Translated: CASKGGTGVISPLHF. The rearrangement joins TRBV28 to TRBJ1-6, with TRBD1 matching over 8 bases. CDR3 length: 15 residues. Germline CDR1 MDHEN, CDR2 SYDVKM. J gave up 9 bases and V 9 bases, and 13 bases lay outside the gene matches.

The chain has TRBV7-8 and TRBJ2-5; 16 bases match TRBD2. The CDR3 has 15 residues. V lost 5 bases to trimming and J lost 7 bases; unmatched junction nucleotides: 4. Per germline, CDR1 SGHVS and CDR2 FQNEAQ. CDR3 residues: CASSLGLAGGATQYF. CDR3 DNA: TGTGCCAGCAGCCTGGGACTAGCGGGAGGGGCGACCCAGTACTTC.

The J gene is TRBJ2-5, the V gene TRBV19, with TRBD2 as a possible D gene (5 bases). The J call is uncertain, as TRBJ2-7 better fits the DNA end. Germline V CDR1 and CDR2: LNHDA, SQIVND (reference sequence). The CDR3 is 14 amino acids. CDR3 DNA: TGTGCCAGTAGTTCTTGGGGAGATGCCTACGAGCAGTACTTC. Amino acid sequence: CASSSWGDAYEQYF.

The chain employs TRBV10-2 and TRBJ2-7; D is undetermined. V lost 3 bases and J lost 3, with 6 bases in between. CDR3 size: 12 residues. Germline CDR1 is WSHSY and CDR2 is SAAADI. CDR3 residues: CASSDPDYEQYF. The CDR3 region has the DNA TGCGCCAGCAGTGATCCAGACTACGAGCAGTACTTC.

The V gene is TRBV4-2, the J gene TRBJ2-3, with no clear D. Deletions cut 1 base from V and 0 bases from J, with 11 bases between. The CDR3 is 16 residues long. Germline CDR1 is LGHNA and CDR2 is YNFKEQ. The CDR3 here is CASSQVGRGSTDTQYF. CDR3 nucleotide sequence: TGTGCCAGCAGCCAAGTCGGCCGAGGTAGCACAGATACGCAGTATTTT.

This clone was counted only a few times. V gene TRBV5-6 combines with J gene TRBJ2-2; 8 bases map to TRBD2. Germline V gene lookup returns CDR1 SGHDT and CDR2 YYEEEE. The CDR3 spans 12 residues. The V segment lost 4 bases and the J segment 9 bases; nucleotides outside the gene matches: 2. CDR3 sequence (DNA): TGTGCCAGCAGCGCGGGGGGTCGGGAGCTGTTTTTT. Residues: CASSAGGRELFF.

J is TRBJ2-3 and V is TRBV9; tentative D call: TRBD2 (6 bases). CDR1 is SGDLS, CDR2 YYNGEE, per germline. Trimming took 2 bases from V and 2 from J, leaving 15 bases between them. This CDR3 region has 16 residues. CDR3 nucleotides: TGTGCCAGCAGCGTGGGTCAGGACTATGTCACAGATACGCAGTATTTT. This sequence encodes CASSVGQDYVTDTQYF.

This clone was recorded a few times. CDR3 protein: CASSLEGSQPQHF. The CDR3 DNA is TGTGCCAGCAGCTTGGAGGGTAGTCAGCCCCAGCATTTT. The rearrangement uses TRBV7-9 and TRBJ1-5, with unresolved D. V lost 3 bases to trimming and J lost 6 bases, with 9 bases between them. The CDR3 consists of 13 residues. CDR1 is SEHNR and CDR2 is FQNEAQ in the germline V gene (reference sequence).

The J gene is TRBJ2-2, the V gene TRBV4-3; 12 bases line up with TRBD2. This CDR3 contains 19 residues. The J segment lost 7 bases and the V segment lost 0 bases, leaving 12 bases of the junction unmatched. From germline, CDR1 is LGHNA and CDR2 YSLEER. The CDR3 DNA reads as TGCGCCAGCAGCCAAGAAGTTGCCGGCAGGACTAGCGGGAACGGGGAGCTGTTTTTT. Translating gives CASSQEVAGRTSGNGELFF.

The gene calls are TRBV20-1 and TRBJ2-3; D not resolved. Looked up from germline, CDR1 is DFQATT and CDR2 is SNEGSKA (reference sequence). The V gene lost 1 base and the J gene lost 7 bases, with 6 bases spanning the gap. This CDR3 is built from 11 residues. The CDR3 nucleotides read TGCAGTGCTAGAGTCAGGAATACGCAGTATTTT. Translating it yields CSARVRNTQYF.

This chain uses TRBV4-3 with TRBJ2-3; maybe TRBD1 (6 bases). V dropped 4 bases and J dropped 1 base, with 15 bases sitting between them. The CDR3 runs to 16 residues. Germline V gene sequence: CDR1 LGHNA, CDR2 YSLEER. CDR3 loop: CASSRLGAGGTDTQYF. CDR3 DNA sequence: TGCGCCAGCAGCCGACTGGGGGCAGGGGGCACAGATACGCAGTATTTT.

The CDR3 coding sequence is TGCGCCAGCAGCCAAGGGACAGGGGGCGCGTACGAGCAGTACTTC. Its translation: CASSQGTGGAYEQYF. The chain combines TRBV4-3 with TRBJ2-7; 11 positions match TRBD1. After removal of 1 base from V and 4 bases from J, the junction contained 3 bases not matched to a gene. There are 15 residues in the CDR3. The germline V gene encodes CDR1 LGHNA and CDR2 YSLEER.

This clone has a handful of counts. The chain recombines TRBV6-6 with TRBJ2-2; D is uncertain. CDR3 length: 13 amino acids. V was clipped by 2 bases and J by 4 bases, with 5 bases between them. CDR1 and CDR2 (germline): MNHNY, SVGAGI (reference sequence). The CDR3 sequence: CASSYGGTGELFF. Written as DNA, the CDR3 is TGTGCCAGCAGTTACGGCGGCACCGGGGAGCTGTTTTTT.

The chain uses TRBV27 and TRBJ2-3; D perhaps matches TRBD2 (6 bases). The V and J ends lost 0 bases and 3 bases respectively, with 13 bases between them. Germline-derived CDR1 and CDR2 are MNHEY and SMNVEV (reference sequence). The CDR3 consists of 16 residues. The CDR3 sequence is CASSLSVGLLTDTQYF. In DNA form, the CDR3 reads TGTGCCAGCAGTTTATCGGTGGGACTCCTAACAGATACGCAGTATTTT.

The J gene is TRBJ1-4, the V gene TRBV30; 7 nucleotides align to TRBD1. Per the germline V gene, CDR1 is GTSNPN and CDR2 is SVGIG (reference sequence). This CDR3 has 15 residues. V lost 1 base to trimming and J lost 4 bases; unmatched junction nucleotides: 6. Here the CDR3 DNA reads TGTGCCTGGAGTGCAACGGACAGGTTTAATGAAAAACTGTTTTTT. Its protein is CAWSATDRFNEKLFF.

The rearrangement uses TRBV5-1 and TRBJ2-1; 9 positions match TRBD1. This CDR3 contains 14 residues. The V gene end was trimmed by 4 bases and the J gene end by 7 bases; junction bases not matched to a gene: 6. The germline V gene encodes CDR1 SGHRS and CDR2 YFSETQ. CDR3 in DNA: TGCGCCAGCAGCGAAGGACAGGGGAGGAATGAGCAGTTCTTC. Its translation: CASSEGQGRNEQFF.

Worth noting for this clone: One junction end does not reproduce the germline sequence, and a read error may be involved. V and J are TRBV7-9 and TRBJ1-1, with D maybe TRBD1 (6 bases). CDR1 and CDR2 from the germline V gene are SEHNR and FQNEAQ (reference sequence). The CDR3 consists of 15 residues. CDR3 residues: CSSSTWTAEVSEAFF. Here the CDR3 DNA reads TGTTCCAGCAGTACCTGGACAGCAGAAGTTAGTGAAGCTTTCTTT.